These T cell receptor beta chains were read from a single sample in a study of beta chain features in type 1 diabetes. Sequencing used immunoSEQ multiplex PCR; TCRdb keeps in-frame clones, though not all of them. The sample consists of about 710,000 clones, 11% to 15% of them appearing once. Material: naive CD4+ T cells from blood. The receptors here all came from a man between 18 and 35 years old with type 1 diabetes. CDR3s include the opening cysteine and the closing phenylalanine or tryptophan. The order of the fields is V gene, clone size, D gene, J gene, CDR3 protein, CDR3 DNA. The D gene is left open where the match is weak. For some rows the clone size is stated as once, few or many, or as a class when expanded; others skip it.

TRBV6-6	.	.	TRBJ1-1	CASSYVPAGTEAFF	TGTGCCAGCAGTTACGTCCCCGCGGGCACTGAAGCTTTCTTT
TRBV7-2	.	TRBD2	TRBJ2-7	CASSLVASGGSVTYEQYF	TGTGCCAGCAGCTTAGTGGCTAGCGGGGGGTCTGTTACCTACGAGCAGTACTTC
TRBV7-2	.	TRBD2	TRBJ2-5	CASSSRLPGTSGPQTQYF	TGTGCCAGCAGCTCAAGGCTTCCCGGGACTAGCGGGCCTCAGACCCAGTACTTC
TRBV5-1	few	TRBD2	TRBJ2-5	CASLTGGSGRGPQETQYF	TGCGCCAGCCTGACTGGAGGTAGCGGGAGGGGGCCCCAAGAGACCCAGTACTTC
TRBV6-5	.	.	TRBJ1-2	CASSYFTGDFYGYTF	TGTGCCAGCAGTTACTTCACAGGAGACTTCTATGGCTACACCTTC
TRBV19	.	TRBD1	TRBJ2-5	CASKGQAQETQYF	TGTGCCAGCAAGGGACAGGCCCAAGAGACCCAGTACTTC
TRBV28	.	.	TRBJ1-6	CASHLTPGRENSPLHF	TGTGCCAGCCACTTAACCCCCGGAAGGGAAAATTCACCCCTCCACTTT
TRBV28	few	.	TRBJ2-4	CASTLGSQGENIQYF	TGTGCCAGCACCCTAGGGTCACAGGGCGAAAACATTCAGTACTTC
TRBV30	.	.	TRBJ1-5	CAWSPDRINQPQHF	TGTGCCTGGAGTCCCGACAGGATTAATCAGCCCCAGCATTTT
TRBV5-1	.	.	TRBJ2-7	CASSLDIYEQYF	TGCGCCAGCAGCCTGGATATCTACGAGCAGTACTTC
TRBV6-5	.	.	TRBJ1-3	CASSQTDSGNTIYF	TGTGCCAGCAGCCAGACAGACTCTGGAAACACCATATATTTT
TRBV2	.	TRBD1	TRBJ1-1	CASRGQGYGEAFF	TGTGCCAGCAGGGGACAGGGGTACGGTGAAGCTTTCTTT
TRBV27	.	TRBD1	TRBJ1-2	CASSLGQGYGYTF	TGTGCCAGCAGTCTGGGACAGGGCTATGGCTACACCTTC
TRBV5-1	few	.	TRBJ2-5	CASSLGRGGETQYF	TGCGCCAGCAGCTTGGGACGGGGTGGAGAGACCCAGTACTTC
TRBV29-1	few	.	TRBJ2-3	CSVLSPDTQYF	TGCAGCGTTCTCTCCCCAGATACGCAGTATTTT
TRBV7-2	few	.	TRBJ1-4	CASSLRPWTNEKLFF	TGTGCCAGCAGCTTACGGCCATGGACTAATGAAAAACTGTTTTTT
TRBV20-1	.	.	TRBJ2-7	CSAEYEQYF	TGCAGTGCAGAATACGAGCAGTACTTC
TRBV5-4	.	.	TRBJ2-5	CASSPPSGSAETQYF	TGTGCCAGCAGCCCACCCTCCGGAAGCGCCGAGACCCAGTACTTC
TRBV5-4	.	TRBD1	TRBJ2-1	CASSFSRDRVYNEQFF	TGTGCCAGCAGCTTTTCCCGGGACAGGGTTTACAATGAGCAGTTCTTC
TRBV11-2	.	TRBD1	TRBJ1-2	CASSLSQGANYGYTF	TGTGCCAGCAGCTTGTCCCAGGGGGCGAACTATGGCTACACCTTC
TRBV30	few	TRBD1	TRBJ1-1	CAWNRDRRNTEAFF	TGTGCCTGGAACCGGGACAGGAGGAACACTGAAGCTTTCTTT
TRBV6-5	few	.	TRBJ1-2	CASSHAGMNDGYTF	TGTGCCAGCAGCCACGCGGGGATGAATGATGGCTACACCTTC
TRBV5-1	few	TRBD2	TRBJ2-7	CASSFRIGRDEQYF	TGCGCCAGCAGCTTTCGAATCGGGAGGGACGAGCAGTACTTC
TRBV4-2	.	.	TRBJ2-7	CASSWNQGPTDYEQYF	TGTGCCAGCAGCTGGAACCAGGGCCCTACCGACTACGAGCAGTACTTC
TRBV29-1	few	TRBD2	TRBJ2-3	CSVFGTSGVADTQYF	TGCAGCGTCTTCGGGACTAGCGGGGTCGCAGATACGCAGTATTTT
TRBV29-1	few	.	TRBJ1-1	CSVEESGRGTEAFF	TGCAGCGTTGAAGAATCAGGGCGGGGGACTGAAGCTTTCTTT
TRBV14	.	.	TRBJ2-2	CASSQGGTGELFF	TGTGCCAGCAGCCAAGGAGGCACCGGGGAGCTGTTTTTT
TRBV5-1	.	.	TRBJ1-6	CASSQGEISSPLHF	TGCGCCAGCAGCCAAGGGGAGATAAGCTCACCCCTCCACTTT
TRBV28	.	TRBD1	TRBJ2-1	CASSRTGQPNEQFF	TGTGCCAGCAGTCGGACAGGACAGCCCAATGAGCAGTTCTTC
TRBV5-1	.	.	TRBJ2-1	CASSLAGETNEQFF	TGCGCCAGCAGCTTGGCGGGGGAGACCAATGAGCAGTTCTTC
TRBV7-2	.	.	TRBJ1-5	CASRPMGGREPQHF	TGTGCCAGCAGGCCCATGGGCGGCAGGGAGCCCCAGCATTTT
TRBV4-1	.	TRBD2	TRBJ2-3	CASSLQTSGPSGDTQYF	TGCGCCAGCAGCCTGCAGACTAGCGGACCTTCAGGAGATACGCAGTATTTT
TRBV28	few	.	TRBJ1-5	CASTLEGQPQHF	TGTGCCAGCACCCTAGAGGGACAGCCCCAGCATTTT
TRBV21-1	few	.	TRBJ2-7	CASRRRDRDPYEQYF	TGTGCCAGCAGAAGGAGGGACCGGGACCCCTACGAGCAGTACTTC
TRBV4-3	few	TRBD1	TRBJ2-1	CASSQDPGTELYNEQFF	TGCGCCAGCAGCCAAGATCCCGGGACAGAGCTCTACAATGAGCAGTTCTTC
TRBV6-5	few	.	TRBJ1-1	CASSLRGGNTEAFF	TGTGCCAGCAGTTTGCGCGGGGGTAACACTGAAGCTTTCTTT
TRBV2	.	.	TRBJ1-4	CASSDKRGANEKLFF	TGTGCCAGCAGTGACAAGCGCGGGGCTAATGAAAAACTGTTTTTT
TRBV2	.	.	TRBJ2-1	CASRDGFLDEQFF	TGTGCCAGCAGGGACGGGTTTTTGGATGAGCAGTTCTTC
TRBV7-2	few	TRBD1	TRBJ1-2	CASRGQGGGYTF	TGTGCCAGCAGGGGACAGGGTGGTGGCTACACCTTC
TRBV13	.	.	TRBJ2-7	CASSRYRVFYEQYF	TGTGCCAGCAGCCGCTACAGGGTATTCTACGAGCAGTACTTC
TRBV2	.	.	TRBJ2-1	CATDEGRRGIF	TGTGCCACCGACGAGGGACGGAGGGGGATCTTC
TRBV9	.	.	TRBJ2-7	CASSVSGLGPYEQYF	TGTGCCAGCAGCGTAAGCGGGCTGGGCCCCTACGAGCAGTACTTC
TRBV6-5	.	.	TRBJ2-6	CASSWGLHSGANVLTF	TGTGCCAGCAGTTGGGGTTTGCACTCTGGGGCCAACGTCCTGACTTTC
TRBV10-3	few	TRBD2	TRBJ2-7	CAISARETVMSYEQYF	TGTGCCATCAGTGCGCGGGAGACGGTGATGTCCTACGAGCAGTACTTC
TRBV29-1	few	TRBD1	TRBJ2-1	CSGDRGNEQFF	TGCAGCGGGGACAGGGGGAATGAGCAGTTCTTC
TRBV7-6	few	.	TRBJ1-5	CASSLESQPQHF	TGTGCCAGCAGCTTAGAAAGTCAGCCCCAGCATTTT
TRBV30	.	TRBD1	TRBJ1-5	CAWGARQGARQPQHF	TGTGCCTGGGGGGCGAGACAGGGGGCACGCCAGCCCCAGCATTTT
TRBV11-2	.	.	TRBJ2-4	CASSLNDF	TGTGCCAGCAGCTTAAATGACTTC
TRBV29-1	few	.	TRBJ1-1	CSVGHKLNTEAFF	TGCAGCGTTGGACATAAGTTGAACACTGAAGCTTTCTTT